This T cell receptor (beta chain) derives from a study of blood T cells in healthy people across ages. Study-level results: Diversity of TCR beta per million T cells declined in a roughly linear way with age.

A remark on this clonotype: Antigen specificity is unknown.

Using a J-beta primer mix together with a sample-barcoded 5' primer, a second PCR was run for about 6 to 12 cycles. The study obtained at least 2.5 million CDR3-containing paired-end reads from every sample. In TCRdb, the 5' RACE reads were re-called with MiXCR into one record per CDR3 protein. The sample holds more than 650,000 distinct CDR3 sequences, about 20% seen once. CDR3 length equals 15 residues. CDR1 DFQATT and CDR2 SNEGSKA come from the germline V gene (reference sequence). V lost 6 bases, J lost 5 bases, and 22 bases lay in between. This TCR was recovered from a man in his 70s in good health. Sequenced material: blood. V is TRBV20-1 and J is TRBJ2-5; D could derive from TRBD1 or TRBD2 (6 bases each). The chain's CDR3 is CSAVDFGGARETQYF. CDR3 nucleotides: TGCAGTGCCGTAGATTTCGGGGGCGCGCGGGAGACCCAGTACTTC.